A selection of T cell receptor beta chains follows, all from one sample in a study of blood T cell repertoires in COVID-19. The data were produced by immunoSEQ multiplex PCR, yet TCRdb's version contains in-frame clones alone and is incomplete. Here the sample spans around 72,000 clones, around 87% being singletons. The sample was peripheral blood. All receptors come from a man aged 50 or older with active COVID-19. Both conserved end residues are part of each CDR3. The order of the fields is J gene, V gene, D gene, clone size, CDR3 length, CDR3 DNA, CDR3 protein. A D gene is named only where the DNA matches it firmly. Rows may omit the clone size; those that give it use once, few, many or a size class.

>TRBJ2-7|TRBV27|TRBD2|-|16
TGTGCCAGCAGTACCCCTCTGCGCGGGAGGGCCTACGAGCAGTACTTC
CASSTPLRGRAYEQYF
>TRBJ2-7|TRBV3-1/TRBV3-2|-|-|13
TGTGCCAGCAGCCTATCTTCGGGGAACGAGCAGTACTTC
CASSLSSGNEQYF
>TRBJ2-7|TRBV6-6|-|-|15
TGTGCCAGCAGTTTCGCCCGAGGGGGGGCCTTAGAGCAGTACTTC
CASSFARGGALEQYF
>TRBJ2-5|TRBV6-2/TRBV6-3|-|-|15
TGTGCCAGCAGTAGCCGACTCCTGTACCAAGAGACCCAGTACTTC
CASSSRLLYQETQYF
>TRBJ2-7|TRBV10-3|-|-|13
TGTGCCATCACTCCAGAGGCTGACCACGAGCAGTACTTC
CAITPEADHEQYF
>TRBJ1-1|TRBV12-5|-|-|15
TGTGCTAGTGGTATCTGGACACCGAAGGGGACTGAAGCTTTCTTT
CASGIWTPKGTEAFF
>TRBJ1-5|TRBV18|-|-|14
TGTGCCAGCTCACCTGACACACTCAATCAGCCCCAGCATTTT
CASSPDTLNQPQHF
>TRBJ2-7|TRBV6-5|-|once|14
TGTGCCAGCAGGACCACGGACACTACCTACGAGCAGTACTTC
CASRTTDTTYEQYF
>TRBJ2-7|TRBV19|TRBD2|-|14
TGTGCCAGTAGTGGGCGTGGCGGGGGAGGCGAGCAGTACTTC
CASSGRGGGGEQYF
>TRBJ2-1|TRBV18|TRBD2|-|17
TGTGCCAGCTCACCCGCTAGCGGGGGAATCCGTTACAATGAGCAGTTCTTC
CASSPASGGIRYNEQFF
>TRBJ2-7|TRBV9|TRBD2|-|14
TGTGCCAGCAGCGTAGATGCGGGAGGCGGAGAGCAGTACTTC
CASSVDAGGGEQYF
>TRBJ2-5|TRBV7-7|-|few|14
TGTGCTAGCAGTCCGACGGGGGACGGAGAGACCCAGTACTTC
CASSPTGDGETQYF
>TRBJ1-5|TRBV19|TRBD1|-|17
TGTGCCAGTACGGACAGGGGGCGCCTTGACCTCGGTCAGCCCCAGCATTTT
CASTDRGRLDLGQPQHF
>TRBJ1-1|TRBV6-6|-|-|16
TGTGCCAGCAGTTACCCCCAATCCGGGGGAGGAACTGAAGCTTTCTTT
CASSYPQSGGGTEAFF
>TRBJ2-1|TRBV15|TRBD2|-|15
TGTGCCACCAGCCCACGGCTAGCGGGAGACAATGAGCAGTTCTTC
CATSPRLAGDNEQFF
>TRBJ2-3|TRBV7-9|-|-|16
TGTGCCAGCAGCTTAAGGGGTTCTGGGGAAGTCAATACGCAGTATTTT
CASSLRGSGEVNTQYF
>TRBJ2-2|TRBV6-5|-|once|13
TGTGCCAGCAGTTACAGGGGCACCGGGGAGCTGTTTTTT
CASSYRGTGELFF
>TRBJ2-1|TRBV15|-|-|15
TGTGCCACCAGCAGAGCGAGGGAGGAGACCAATGAGCAGTTCTTC
CATSRAREETNEQFF
>TRBJ2-5|TRBV9|TRBD1|-|15
TGTGCCAGCAGCTCTCGGACAGGGGAAGGGGAGACCCAGTACTTC
CASSSRTGEGETQYF
>TRBJ1-4|TRBV18|-|-|14
TGTGCCAGCTCACCAGGACGGGGTAATGAAAAACTGTTTTTT
CASSPGRGNEKLFF
>TRBJ2-1|TRBV2|TRBD2|-|16
TGTGCCAGCTTGGGGACTAGCGGGAGCGAGTACAATGAGCAGTTCTTC
CASLGTSGSEYNEQFF
>TRBJ1-3|TRBV30|-|-|15
TGTGCCTGGAGTGCTAGGGGCATCTCTGGAAACACCATATATTTT
CAWSARGISGNTIYF
>TRBJ1-1|TRBV7-3|-|-|13
TGTGCCAGCAGCCAACAGCCGAACACTGAAGCTTTCTTT
CASSQQPNTEAFF
>TRBJ2-3|TRBV19|-|-|14
TGTGCCAGTAGGCAAGCTAGCGCGCATAATACGCAGTATTTT
CASRQASAHNTQYF
>TRBJ2-7|TRBV13|TRBD2|-|16
TGTGCCAGCAGCCAATCCCCGACTAGCGGGGGCCACGAGCAGTACTTC
CASSQSPTSGGHEQYF
>TRBJ2-5|TRBV18|TRBD1|-|16
TGTGCCAGCTCACCCCAAGACAGGGCGAGACAAGAGACCCAGTACTTC
CASSPQDRARQETQYF
>TRBJ1-5|TRBV19|-|-|16
TGTGCCAGTTCTAGGACAGACCTATATAGCAATCAGCCCCAGCATTTT
CASSRTDLYSNQPQHF
>TRBJ1-1|TRBV19|-|-|14
TGTGCCAGTAGTTCCGGACAGACGAACACTGAAGCTTTCTTT
CASSSGQTNTEAFF
>TRBJ2-7|TRBV19|TRBD1|-|15
TGTGCCAGTAGTAGCCAGACAGGGGGCAGGTGGGAGCAGTACTTC
CASSSQTGGRWEQYF
>TRBJ2-5|TRBV28|TRBD2|-|15
TGTGCCAGCAGGGGAGGAGGCAGCGGGACAGAGACCCAGTACTTC
CASRGGGSGTETQYF
>TRBJ1-5|TRBV28|-|-|12
TGTGCCAGCAGTTTGAGAGGTCAGCCCCAGCATTTT
CASSLRGQPQHF
>TRBJ2-3|TRBV27|TRBD1|-|17
TGTGCCAGCAGTTTATGGGACGGGGACAGGTTCACAGATACGCAGTATTTT
CASSLWDGDRFTDTQYF
>TRBJ1-5|TRBV9|-|-|13
TGTGCCAGCAGCGGAACACCGAATCAGCCCCAGCATTTT
CASSGTPNQPQHF
>TRBJ1-6|TRBV25-1|TRBD1|-|14
TGTGCCAGCAGCCCCCTGACAGGGGTTTCACCCCTCCACTTT
CASSPLTGVSPLHF
>TRBJ1-1|TRBV5-1|-|-|15
TGCGCCAGCAGCTTGATTGCAGTCTCGAACACTGAAGCTTTCTTT
CASSLIAVSNTEAFF
>TRBJ1-2|TRBV18|-|-|12
TGTGCCAGCTCACCACAGGGAGACGGCTACACCTTC
CASSPQGDGYTF
>TRBJ1-1|TRBV18|-|-|14
TGTGCCAGCTCACCAAACCCCATCGGCACTGAAGCTTTCTTT
CASSPNPIGTEAFF
>TRBJ2-3|TRBV7-9|-|few|15
TGTGCCAGCAGCTTACGGTCTGATCGGGCAGATACGCAGTATTTT
CASSLRSDRADTQYF
>TRBJ1-6|TRBV2|-|-|14
TGTGCCAGCAGTGAAGCTGGAGATAATTCACCCCTCCACTTT
CASSEAGDNSPLHF
>TRBJ2-7|TRBV5-1|-|-|15
TGCGCCAGCAGCTTGGTCACAGGGGGGGACCACGAGCAGTACTTC
CASSLVTGGDHEQYF
>TRBJ2-3|TRBV5-1|TRBD1|-|15
TGCGCCAGCAGCTTTCGGGACAGTCGCACAGATACGCAGTATTTT
CASSFRDSRTDTQYF
>TRBJ2-4|TRBV6-2/TRBV6-3|TRBD1|-|16
TGTGCCAGCAGTTCGACTTACAGGGGGCGCGGAGACATTCAGTACTTC
CASSSTYRGRGDIQYF
>TRBJ2-3|TRBV18|-|-|13
TGTGCCAGCTCCCCGGGACTGATAGATACGCAGTATTTT
CASSPGLIDTQYF
>TRBJ1-5|TRBV10-3|-|-|13
TGTGCCGCGGGAGTTCAGGAGAGTCAGCCCCAGCATTTT
CAAGVQESQPQHF